This TCR beta chain was captured in a study of blood T cells in healthy people across ages. Findings and limits, study-wide: Diversity estimates from one million T cells were considered underestimates. Strong correlation was found linking TCR beta diversity to naive T cell percentage.

Roughly 9.2 milliliters of peripheral blood were drawn from each donor into EDTA-treated tubes. Extraction of total RNA produced a minimum of 6 micrograms from each sample. Combining a sample-barcoded 5' primer with a J-beta primer mix, a second PCR ran for roughly 6 to 12 cycles. TCRdb recomputed calls from the 5' RACE reads with MiXCR, one row per CDR3 protein. The table has about 1.8 million distinct CDR3 sequences, about 49% seen once. This clonotype was observed a few times. Its target is not known. One end of the junction does not line up with germline, which may come from a read error. The sequence was collected from a woman in her thirties or forties in good health. The sample comprised blood.

CDR3 DNA: TGTGCCAGTAGCCACGGGGCCCTAGGGACTAATGAAAAACTGTTTTTT. This translates into CASSHGALGTNEKLFF. This sequence joins TRBV16 and TRBJ1-4, with D perhaps matching TRBD1 (5 bases). The CDR3 spans 16 residues. Germline V gene lookup returns CDR1 KGHSY and CDR2 FQNENV. The complete variable domain, with remaining parts taken from reference TRBV16 and TRBJ1-4, reads GEEVAQTPKHLVRGEGQKAKLYCAPIKGHSYVFWYQQVLKNEFKFLISFQNENVFDETGMPKERFSAKCLPNSPCSLEIQATKLEDSAVYFCASSHGALGTNEKLFFGSGTQLSVL.